The 10 T cell receptor beta chains below come from one sample, sequenced in a study of monozygotic twins with inflammatory bowel disease. TCRdb reprocessed the 5' RACE reads and keeps a single row for each CDR3 protein, giving no DNA. The sample includes 150,000 to 200,000 distinct CDR3 sequences. Sequencing input: blood. Every receptor here comes from a human donor with ulcerative colitis or Crohn's disease, or a healthy co-twin of an affected twin (not recorded which).

The V call is TRBV5-1, the J call TRBJ1-2; lacking DNA, the TRBD1 call made by TCRdb goes unchecked. The CDR3 is 13 amino acids. Germline CDR1 SGHRS, CDR2 YFSETQ. CDR3 amino acids: CASSRDANYGYTF.

The chain's CDR3 is CSARVRDTLYGYTF. The chain is built from TRBV20-1 and TRBJ1-2; TCRdb outputs TRBD1, but without DNA this stays unchecked. This CDR3 contains 14 residues. Per germline, CDR1 DFQATT and CDR2 SNEGSKA (reference sequence).

The J gene is TRBJ2-5, the V gene TRBV24-1; TCRdb's assignment of TRBD1 cannot be checked, as there is no DNA. Per the germline V gene, CDR1 is KGHDR and CDR2 is SFDVKD. The CDR3 is made up of 12 amino acids. CDR3 sequence: CATSAIRGTQYF.

The V and J genes are TRBV7-2 and TRBJ2-3; the TCRdb D gene call, TRBD2, has no DNA to confirm it. The CDR3 loop spans 15 amino acids. Germline V lookup: CDR1 SGHTA, CDR2 FQGNSA. The CDR3 protein is CASRPTSLGTDTQYF.

The rearrangement uses TRBV10-3 and TRBJ2-7; TCRdb selects TRBD1, and the lack of DNA leaves this call unchecked. The CDR3 has 16 amino acids. Germline V gene lookup returns CDR1 ENHRY and CDR2 SYGVKD. The CDR3 loop reads CAISPGQTIRSYEQYF.

The gene calls are TRBV6-6 and TRBJ2-1; TCRdb returns TRBD1, unconfirmable since there is no DNA. This CDR3 contains 14 residues. The germline CDR1 and CDR2 sequences are MNHNY and SVGAGI (reference sequence). The chain's CDR3 is CASRLQGFYNEQFF.

This chain uses TRBV20-1 with TRBJ1-1. CDR3 length: 11 amino acids. Per the germline V gene, CDR1 is DFQATT and CDR2 is SNEGSKA (reference sequence). The CDR3 protein is CSATRLGEAFF.

The chain recombines TRBV21-1 with TRBJ2-7; there is no DNA to check the TCRdb D call of TRBD1. TRBV21-1 is a documented pseudogene. The length of the CDR3 is 14 residues. The CDR3 reads CAKISGCSTYEQYF.

This chain connects TRBV5-5 to TRBJ1-1. There are 13 residues in the CDR3. Germline lookup yields CDR1 SGHKS and CDR2 YYEKEE (reference sequence). CDR3: CASSLVRTTEAFF.

The chain combines TRBV29-1 with TRBJ2-5; the D gene TCRdb calls, TRBD1, cannot be checked with no DNA. Germline V gene lookup returns CDR1 SQVTM and CDR2 ANQGSEA. The CDR3 spans 16 residues. This CDR3 reads CSVASKRGQPQETQYF.